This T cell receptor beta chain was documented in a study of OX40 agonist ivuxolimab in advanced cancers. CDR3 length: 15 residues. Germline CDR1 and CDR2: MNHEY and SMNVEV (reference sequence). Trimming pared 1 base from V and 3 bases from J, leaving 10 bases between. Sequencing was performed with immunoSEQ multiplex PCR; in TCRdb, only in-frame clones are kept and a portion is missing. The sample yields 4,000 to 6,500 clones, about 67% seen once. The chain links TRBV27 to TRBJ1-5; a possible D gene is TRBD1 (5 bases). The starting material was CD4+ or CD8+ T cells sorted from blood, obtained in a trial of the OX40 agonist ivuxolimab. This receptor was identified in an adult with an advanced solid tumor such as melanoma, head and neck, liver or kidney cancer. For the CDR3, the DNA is TGTGCCAGCAGTTTATACGGGGGACCCAATCAGCCCCAGCATTTT. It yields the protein CASSLYGGPNQPQHF.